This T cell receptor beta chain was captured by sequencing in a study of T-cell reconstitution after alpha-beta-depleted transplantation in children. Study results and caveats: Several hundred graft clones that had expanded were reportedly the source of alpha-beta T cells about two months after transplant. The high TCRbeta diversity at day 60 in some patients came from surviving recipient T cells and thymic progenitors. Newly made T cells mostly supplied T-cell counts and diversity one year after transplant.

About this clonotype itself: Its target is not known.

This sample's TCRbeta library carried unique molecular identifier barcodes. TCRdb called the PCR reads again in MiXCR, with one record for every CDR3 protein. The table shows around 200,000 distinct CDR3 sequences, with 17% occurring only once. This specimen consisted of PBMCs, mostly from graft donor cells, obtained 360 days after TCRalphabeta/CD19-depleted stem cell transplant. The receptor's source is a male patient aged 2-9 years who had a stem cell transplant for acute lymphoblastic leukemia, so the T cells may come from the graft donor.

CDR3 amino acids: CASSLGEGHSYNEQFF. The CDR3, as DNA: TGTGCCAGCAGTTTAGGTGAAGGGCATTCCTACAATGAGCAGTTCTTC. The V call is TRBV12-3 or TRBV12-4, the J call TRBJ2-1; D is uncertain. The length of the CDR3 is 16 residues. V shed 1 base and J shed 1 base, with 11 bases lying between them.